This TCR beta chain was captured by sequencing in a study of T cell responses to AZD1222 COVID-19 vaccine. Generated by immunoSEQ multiplex PCR, the TCRdb table keeps only in-frame clones and is missing some. This table holds roughly 170,000 clones, about nine tenths found once. The V gene's germline CDR1 is MGHRA and CDR2 YSYEKL. The length of the CDR3 is 14 residues. With 6 bases removed from V and 5 bases from J, the gap between germline ends came to 14 bases. V gene TRBV4-1 combines with J gene TRBJ1-5; possibly TRBD1 for D (5 bases). Source: peripheral blood, taken on day 0 of AZD1222 vaccination. This sequence was found in an adult in good health. The CDR3 DNA reads TGCGCCAGCAGATCCAGAGTGGGGGATCAGCCCCAGCATTTT. Translated: CASRSRVGDQPQHF.